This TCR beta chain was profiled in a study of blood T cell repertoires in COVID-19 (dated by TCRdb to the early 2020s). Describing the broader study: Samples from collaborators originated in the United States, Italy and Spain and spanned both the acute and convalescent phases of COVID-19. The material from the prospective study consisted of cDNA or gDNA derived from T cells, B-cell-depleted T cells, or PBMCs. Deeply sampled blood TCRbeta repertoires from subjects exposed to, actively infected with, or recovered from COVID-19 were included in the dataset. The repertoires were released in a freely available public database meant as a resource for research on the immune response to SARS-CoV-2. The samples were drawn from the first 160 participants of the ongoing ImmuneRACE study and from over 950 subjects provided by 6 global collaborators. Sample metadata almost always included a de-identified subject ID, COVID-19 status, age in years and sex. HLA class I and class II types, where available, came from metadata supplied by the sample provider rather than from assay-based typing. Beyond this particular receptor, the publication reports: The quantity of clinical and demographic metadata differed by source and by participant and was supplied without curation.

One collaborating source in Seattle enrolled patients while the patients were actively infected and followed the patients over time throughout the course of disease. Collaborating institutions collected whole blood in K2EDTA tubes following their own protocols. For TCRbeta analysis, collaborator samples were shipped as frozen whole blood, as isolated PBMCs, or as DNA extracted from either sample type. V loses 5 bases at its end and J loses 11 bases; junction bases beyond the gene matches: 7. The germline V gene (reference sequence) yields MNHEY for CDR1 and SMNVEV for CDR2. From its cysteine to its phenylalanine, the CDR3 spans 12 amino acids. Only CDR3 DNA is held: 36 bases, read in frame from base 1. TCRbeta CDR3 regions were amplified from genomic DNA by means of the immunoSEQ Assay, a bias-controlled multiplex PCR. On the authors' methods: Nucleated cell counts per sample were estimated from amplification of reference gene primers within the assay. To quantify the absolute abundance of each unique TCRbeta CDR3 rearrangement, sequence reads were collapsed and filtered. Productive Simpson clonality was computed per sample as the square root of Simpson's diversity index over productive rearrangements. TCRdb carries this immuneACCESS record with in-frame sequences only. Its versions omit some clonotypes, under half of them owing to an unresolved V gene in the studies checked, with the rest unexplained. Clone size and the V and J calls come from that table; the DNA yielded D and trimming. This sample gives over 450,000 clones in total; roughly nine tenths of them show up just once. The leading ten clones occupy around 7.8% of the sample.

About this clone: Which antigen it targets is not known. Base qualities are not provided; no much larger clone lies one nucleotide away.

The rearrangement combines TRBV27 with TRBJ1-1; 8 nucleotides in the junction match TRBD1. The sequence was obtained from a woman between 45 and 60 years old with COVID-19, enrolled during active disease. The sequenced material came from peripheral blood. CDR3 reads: CASSTRQGMAFF. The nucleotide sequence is TGTGCCAGCAGTACCCGACAGGGGATGGCTTTCTTT.